These T cell receptor beta chains were read from a single sample in a study of T cell repertoires in cytomegalovirus infection. TCRdb used MiXCR to reprocess the reads, holding one entry per CDR3 protein. The table shows fewer than 1,000,000 distinct CDR3 sequences, with roughly 30% occurring only once. No antigen has been assigned to these receptors. Here the sequenced sample was cultured CD8+ T cells from PBMCs, taken from culture after CMV antigen stimulation. Every receptor here comes from a human donor in good health (CMV status not recorded). Some clones in this sample may be carry-over from other donors' samples. CDR3s include the opening cysteine and the closing phenylalanine or tryptophan. D genes are given only for firm matches. Rows may omit the clone size; those that give it use once, few, many or a size class.

V	D	size	length	J	CDR3	DNA
TRBV10-1	-	-	14	TRBJ2-7	CASCDPQHGDEQYF	TGCGCCAGCTGTGATCCCCAGCACGGGGACGAGCAGTACTTC
TRBV27	TRBD2	few	15	TRBJ2-3	CASTRRGGRTDTQYF	TGTGCCAGCACCCGCCGGGGGGGCCGGACAGATACGCAGTATTTT
TRBV7-9	-	-	12	TRBJ2-2	CASSRLPGELFF	TGTGCCAGCAGCCGCTTACCCGGGGAGCTGTTTTTT
TRBV19	TRBD1	few	15	TRBJ1-1	CASSIEGGGYTEAFF	TGTGCCAGTAGTATAGAGGGAGGGGGCTACACTGAAGCTTTCTTT
TRBV6-6	-	few	18	TRBJ2-2	CASTPEARGVGFGGELFF	TGTGCCAGCACCCCCGAAGCCAGGGGAGTAGGGTTCGGCGGGGAGCTGTTTTTT
TRBV19	-	-	14	TRBJ2-2	CASRPGANSGELFF	TGTGCCAGTAGGCCGGGGGCTAACAGCGGGGAGCTGTTTTTT
TRBV7-8	-	many	15	TRBJ2-1	CASSLGLSGYNEQFF	TGTGCCAGCAGCTTAGGACTATCGGGTTACAATGAGCAGTTCTTC
TRBV24-1	-	-	15	TRBJ2-2	CATRGAGEPPGELFF	TGTGCCACCAGAGGAGCGGGTGAACCCCCGGGGGAGCTGTTTTTT
TRBV4-1	-	-	13	TRBJ2-1	CASNYGGYNEQFF	TGTGCCAGCAATTACGGGGGCTACAATGAGCAGTTCTTC
TRBV6-1	-	-	17	TRBJ2-4	CASSRSGEILAKNIQYF	TGTGCCAGCAGCCGCTCGGGAGAAATACTAGCCAAAAACATTCAGTACTTC
TRBV11-2	-	-	14	TRBJ1-1	CASSSFVENTEAFF	TGTGCCAGCAGCAGTTTCGTTGAGAACACTGAAGCTTTCTTT
TRBV6-5	TRBD1	-	16	TRBJ2-3	CASSRTTGGILDTQYF	TGTGCCAGCAGCCGGACTACAGGGGGAATTTTAGATACGCAGTATTTT
TRBV20-1	-	few	14	TRBJ1-4	CSASPRADNEKLFF	TGCAGTGCTAGCCCCAGGGCCGATAATGAAAAACTGTTTTTT
TRBV7-9	-	few	15	TRBJ2-5	CASSSYRDTQETQYF	TGTGCCAGCAGTTCGTACAGGGACACCCAAGAGACCCAGTACTTC
TRBV5-4	-	-	13	TRBJ1-2	CASSLVSSSGYTF	TGTGCCAGCAGCTTGGTCTCGTCCTCTGGCTACACCTTC
TRBV27	TRBD1	-	13	TRBJ1-1	CASRDRVRTEAFF	TGTGCCAGCAGGGACAGGGTTAGGACTGAAGCTTTCTTT
TRBV6-6	-	-	12	TRBJ1-1	CASVGLNTEAFF	TGTGCCAGCGTTGGCTTGAACACTGAAGCTTTCTTT
TRBV7-9	-	many	16	TRBJ2-4	CASSLPEWGAKNIQYF	TGTGCCAGCAGCTTACCCGAATGGGGGGCCAAAAACATTCAGTACTTC
TRBV7-9	-	-	15	TRBJ2-3	CASSNTDRLPDTQYF	TGTGCCAGCAGCAACACTGACAGGCTCCCAGATACGCAGTATTTT
TRBV4-3	-	-	12	TRBJ2-1	CASSPAGTEQFF	TGCGCCAGCAGTCCGGCGGGAACTGAGCAGTTCTTC
TRBV12-3/TRBV12-4	-	-	18	TRBJ1-4	CASSRTPGPGTYREKLFF	TGTGCCAGCAGCCGGACTCCCGGACCCGGGACGTACCGTGAAAAACTGTTTTTT
TRBV29-1	-	-	14	TRBJ1-2	CSVETDRFWYGYTF	TGCAGCGTAGAAACGGACAGATTTTGGTATGGCTACACCTTC
TRBV27	TRBD2	few	16	TRBJ2-5	CASSLTSGGTRETQYF	TGTGCCAGCAGTTTAACTAGCGGGGGAACAAGAGAGACCCAGTACTTC